These 29 T cell receptor beta chains were sequenced from one sample in a study of shared clonotypes between healthy human individuals. Libraries were prepared by immunoSEQ multiplex PCR; TCRdb keeps only in-frame clonotypes and omits some of them. The table shows some 900,000 clones, with 70% to 85% occurring only once. Sequenced material: memory CD4+ T cells sorted from blood. Indicated subset: CD45RA-negative fraction. All receptors derive from a man between 18 and 29 years old in good health.

The rearrangement uses TRBV19 and TRBJ2-1; D remains ambiguous. There are 16 residues in the CDR3. V was shortened by 3 bases and J by 4 bases, with 16 bases between the two germline ends. Germline V gives CDR1 LNHDA, CDR2 SQIVND (reference sequence). For the CDR3, the DNA is TGTGCCAGTAGTATGATCCGAACCCGCAATTACAATGAGCAGTTCTTC. This translates into CASSMIRTRNYNEQFF.

The chain couples TRBV7-2 to TRBJ1-1, with a tentative D call TRBD1 (6 bases). The length of the CDR3 is 13 residues. Trimming left V 2 bases short and J 6 bases short, with 10 bases between. Germline V lookup: CDR1 SGHTA, CDR2 FQGNSA. CDR3 coding DNA: TGTGCCAGCAGCTTACAGGGGAAGCCTGAAGCTTTCTTT. Amino acids: CASSLQGKPEAFF.

This clone was seen a few times. V gene TRBV27 combines with J gene TRBJ1-6, with TRBD1 identical over 8 bases. The CDR3 totals 17 residues. Germline V gives CDR1 MNHEY, CDR2 SMNVEV (reference sequence). J gave up 6 bases and V 5 bases, and 12 bases lay outside the gene matches. As DNA, the CDR3 is TGTGCCAGCAGTCCGATGAGCCCGGGACAGGCTAATTCACCCCTCCACTTT. The encoded protein is CASSPMSPGQANSPLHF.

This clone was recorded only once. This rearrangement joins TRBV6-1 to TRBJ2-3; the D is unclear. Looked up from germline, CDR1 is MNHNS and CDR2 is SASEGT. The CDR3 runs 15 residues. Between the trimmed V and J ends, which lost 1 base and 2 bases, there was a span of 10 bases. In DNA, the CDR3 is TGTGCCAGCAGTGAAGTTGGCGCCGACACAGATACGCAGTATTTT. Translating gives CASSEVGADTDTQYF.

This chain uses TRBV19 with TRBJ2-1; 7 bases match TRBD2. V gave up 7 bases and J gave up 0 bases; unmatched junction bases: 3. Germline V gene sequence: CDR1 LNHDA, CDR2 SQIVND (reference sequence). This CDR3 spans 14 amino acids. Here the CDR3 reads CASTRESSYNEQFF. CDR3 sequence (DNA): TGTGCCAGTACGCGGGAGAGCTCCTACAATGAGCAGTTCTTC. The full variable domain, in which reference TRBV19 and TRBJ2-1 provide the parts outside the CDR3, is DGGITQSPKYLFRKEGQNVTLSCEQNLNHDAMYWYRQDPGQGLRLIYYSQIVNDFQKGDIAEGYSVSREKKESFPLTVTSAQKNPTAFYLCASTRESSYNEQFFGPGTRLTVL.

This clone turned up a few times. The V call is TRBV5-5, the J call TRBJ1-1; no clear D gene. The V gene's germline CDR1 is SGHKS and CDR2 YYEKEE (reference sequence). V lost 0 bases and J 7 bases, leaving 16 bases between the germline ends. The CDR3 loop spans 15 amino acids. CDR3 nucleotide sequence: TGTGCCAGCAGCTTGGCTGGTCCGGGAGGCAGTGAAGCTTTCTTT. It is translated as CASSLAGPGGSEAFF.

This clone was recorded at least ten times. The J gene is TRBJ2-7, the V gene TRBV5-1; D call uncertain. CDR1 is SGHRS, CDR2 YFSETQ, per germline. V lost 0 bases, J lost 2 bases, and 12 bases lay in between. This CDR3 contains 15 residues. CDR3 in amino acids: CASSLEHAKTYEQYF. CDR3 DNA: TGCGCCAGCAGCTTGGAGCACGCGAAGACCTACGAGCAGTACTTC. Combining the CDR3 with reference TRBV5-1 and TRBJ2-7 gives the whole variable domain KAGVTQTPRYLIKTRGQQVTLSCSPISGHRSVSWYQQTPGQGLQFLFEYFSETQRNKGNFPGRFSGRQFSNSRSEMNVSTLELGDSALYLCASSLEHAKTYEQYFGPGTRLTVT.

Points on this clone: Distinct nucleotide sequences in the sample also encode this CDR3. The chain uses TRBV7-2 and TRBJ2-7; the D gene could be TRBD1 or TRBD2 (6 bases each). The CDR3 sequence is 14 residues long. Germline V gene data show CDR1 as SGHTA and CDR2 as FQGNSA. The V and J ends lost 5 bases and 2 bases respectively, with 13 bases between them. The CDR3 sequence is CASSPSRGPYEQYF. The CDR3 DNA follows: TGTGCCAGCAGCCCCAGTCGGGGGCCCTACGAGCAGTACTTC.

The genes are TRBV5-8 and TRBJ1-3; perhaps TRBD1 as D (6 bases). V was pared by 0 bases and J by 4 bases, with 14 bases between. The CDR3 extends over 16 amino acids. Germline loops: CDR1 SGHTS, CDR2 YDEGEE. CDR3 sequence: CASSLGQVTGGNTIYF. The DNA for the CDR3 is TGTGCCAGCAGCTTGGGACAGGTGACGGGCGGAAACACCATATATTTT.

The chain carries TRBV7-2 and TRBJ2-7; the D is unclear. V dropped 1 base and J dropped 6 bases, with 4 bases sitting between them. Germline V gives CDR1 SGHTA, CDR2 FQGNSA. This CDR3 has 11 residues. The CDR3 DNA reads TGTGCCAGCAGCTTAGACCGCGAGCAGTACTTC. It codes for CASSLDREQYF.

Notes on this clone: The same CDR3 arises from other DNA sequences in this sample as well. The chain employs TRBV7-2 and TRBJ1-3, with D possibly being TRBD1 (5 bases). Germline values: CDR1 SGHTA, CDR2 FQGNSA. The CDR3 length is 14 residues. Trimming left V 1 base short and J 5 bases short, with 9 bases between. The CDR3 sequence: CASSLDGGRNTIYF. For the CDR3, the DNA is TGTGCCAGCAGCTTAGACGGGGGGAGAAACACCATATATTTT. Supplemented by reference TRBV7-2 and TRBJ1-3, the full variable domain reads GAGVSQSPSNKVTEKGKDVELRCDPISGHTALYWYRQSLGQGLEFLIYFQGNSAPDKSGLPSDRFSAERTGGSVSTLTIQRTQQEDSAVYLCASSLDGGRNTIYFGEGSWLTVV.

About this clone itself: This CDR3 is also generated by other DNA sequences in the sample. The V and J genes are TRBV6-1 and TRBJ1-3; D gene unclear. CDR3 length: 14 residues. The germline gives CDR1 MNHNS, CDR2 SASEGT. V was cut by 3 bases and J by 0 bases, with 6 bases left in between. CDR3 in DNA: TGTGCCAGCAGTGATGGGCGCTCTGGAAACACCATATATTTT. This sequence encodes CASSDGRSGNTIYF.

The chain couples TRBV6-5 to TRBJ2-1, with D possibly TRBD2 on 5 matching bases. The CDR3 length is 15 residues. V was trimmed by 11 bases and J by 7 bases, leaving 24 bases between them. CDR1 and CDR2 (germline): MNHEY, SVGAGI. As DNA, the CDR3 is TGTGCCGCCTACCCCGGGATTCCGGGAAGGAATGAGCAGTTCTTC. Translated, it gives CAAYPGIPGRNEQFF.

As for this clone: The same CDR3 also results from other DNA sequences found in this sample. The chain links TRBV5-1 to TRBJ1-3; a weak D match, TRBD1 (5 bases). Trimming stripped 4 bases from V and 1 base from J, with 9 bases between. CDR1 is SGHRS and CDR2 is YFSETQ in the germline V gene. The CDR3 has 14 amino acids. In DNA, the CDR3 is TGCGCCAGCAGCCTAGGGGTGTCTGGAAACACCATATATTTT. Its translation: CASSLGVSGNTIYF.

The CDR3 sequence is CASSREGPDTQYF. The DNA of the CDR3 is TGTGCCAGCAGCAGGGAGGGCCCCGATACGCAGTATTTT. V and J are TRBV7-8 and TRBJ2-3; the match to TRBD2 covers 7 bases. Germline assignment: CDR1 SGHVS and CDR2 FQNEAQ. With 5 bases clipped from V and 6 bases from J, the junction kept 5 bases outside the gene matches. This CDR3 comprises 13 residues.

The chain uses TRBV11-3 and TRBJ1-1, with 7 nucleotides matching TRBD1. This CDR3 is built from 14 residues. The germline gives CDR1 SGHNT, CDR2 YENEEA. With 5 bases clipped from V and 7 bases from J, the junction kept 10 bases outside the gene matches. Here the CDR3 reads CASSPQGERGEAFF. DNA for the CDR3: TGTGCCAGCAGCCCCCAGGGGGAAAGGGGTGAAGCTTTCTTT. Combining the CDR3 with reference TRBV11-3 and TRBJ1-1 gives the whole variable domain EAGVVQSPRYKIIEKKQPVAFWCNPISGHNTLYWYLQNLGQGPELLIRYENEEAVDDSQLPKDRFSAERLKGVDSTLKIQPAELGDSAVYLCASSPQGERGEAFFGQGTRLTVV.

The chain links TRBV5-1 to TRBJ2-2; possibly TRBD2 for D (5 bases). V was clipped by 5 bases and J by 6 bases, with 17 bases between them. The CDR3 has 15 amino acids. Germline V gene data show CDR1 as SGHRS and CDR2 as YFSETQ. The CDR3 loop reads CASSARDLVPGELFF. DNA for the CDR3: TGCGCCAGCAGTGCCCGGGATCTAGTTCCCGGGGAGCTGTTTTTT.

This chain links TRBV4-3 with TRBJ1-5; 10 bases map to TRBD1. Germline CDR1 LGHNA, CDR2 YSLEER. V lost 0 bases, J lost 5 bases, and 7 bases stayed unmatched. This CDR3 is 17 amino acids long. The CDR3 spells CASSQDWTGGSYQPQHF. In DNA form, the CDR3 reads TGCGCCAGCAGCCAAGATTGGACAGGGGGAAGTTATCAGCCCCAGCATTTT.

This clone was recorded a few times. This chain connects TRBV2 to TRBJ1-5, with D unclear. From germline, CDR1 is SNHLY and CDR2 FYNNEI. This CDR3 contains 13 residues. V lost 7 bases and J 8 bases, leaving 15 bases between the germline ends. The CDR3 DNA sequence: TGTGCCAGCAAAGTAGGCACCATAGAGCCCCAGCATTTT. It is translated as CASKVGTIEPQHF.

The CDR3 reads CASSLARDSAYEQYF. In nucleotides, the CDR3 is TGTGCCAGCAGCTTAGCTCGGGACTCTGCCTACGAGCAGTACTTC. The rearrangement joins TRBV11-2 to TRBJ2-7; perhaps TRBD2 as D (6 bases). The CDR3 has 15 amino acids. Looked up from germline, CDR1 is SGHAT and CDR2 is FQNNGV. With 1 base removed from V and 2 bases from J, the gap between germline ends came to 12 bases.

The rearrangement links TRBV13 to TRBJ1-2; unclear D gene. Trimming cost V 1 base and J 3 bases, with 9 bases left between them. The CDR3 is made up of 14 amino acids. The V gene's germline CDR1 is PRHDT and CDR2 FYEKMQ (reference sequence). The CDR3 nucleotides are TGTGCCAGCAGCTTAGTAAGCAGCGACTATGGCTACACCTTC. It yields the protein CASSLVSSDYGYTF.

The J gene is TRBJ1-2, the V gene TRBV30; D gene ambiguous. V was shortened by 4 bases and J by 5 bases, with 14 bases between the two germline ends. The germline CDR1 and CDR2 sequences are GTSNPN and SVGIG (reference sequence). The CDR3 length is 13 residues. The CDR3 DNA follows: TGTGCCTGGAAGAACCCCGACGGGTATGGCTACACCTTC. Translating gives CAWKNPDGYGYTF.

This rearrangement joins TRBV18 to TRBJ2-1; D remains ambiguous. The CDR3 has 16 residues. Trimming removed 0 bases at V and 4 bases at J, with 13 bases between. Looked up from germline, CDR1 is KGHSH and CDR2 is LQKENI. The CDR3 DNA is TGTGCCAGCTCACCACCCACTCATACTCAGTACAATGAGCAGTTCTTC. Protein: CASSPPTHTQYNEQFF.

Concerning this clone: A junction boundary mismatches the germline segment, possibly from a read error. This chain joins TRBV18 and TRBJ2-5; 8 bases line up with TRBD2. There are 13 residues in the CDR3. CDR1 is KGHSH and CDR2 is LQKENI in the germline V gene. In DNA, the CDR3 is TGTGCCAGCTCACCAGGGACTAGAGAGGCCCAGTACTTC. This encodes CASSPGTREAQYF.

The chain couples TRBV5-1 to TRBJ1-2, with 8 bases identical to TRBD1. J gave up 8 bases and V 4 bases, and 16 bases lay outside the gene matches. Germline V gene data show CDR1 as SGHRS and CDR2 as YFSETQ. The CDR3 length is 16 residues. DNA of the CDR3: TGCGCCAGCAGCAAACTTGGGGGAGACAGGGGTGAAGGCTACACCTTC. Residues: CASSKLGGDRGEGYTF.

Written as DNA, the CDR3 is TGTGCCACCAGCAGAGGGCCCACTAACTATGGCTACACCTTC. Protein: CATSRGPTNYGYTF. This chain links TRBV15 with TRBJ1-2, with D unclear. The CDR3 covers 14 residues. CDR1 and CDR2 from the germline V gene are LNHNV and YYDKDF (reference sequence). The V end was cut by 1 base, the J end by 0 bases, with 6 bases between.

The V and J genes are TRBV15 and TRBJ2-3, with D possibly being TRBD2 (5 bases). Trimming cost V 2 bases and J 7 bases, with 19 bases left between them. The CDR3 totals 16 residues. Germline V gene data show CDR1 as LNHNV and CDR2 as YYDKDF (reference sequence). CDR3 in DNA: TGTGCCACCAGCAGATTAATAGCGCCCATACCCCATACGCAGTATTTT. Translated, it gives CATSRLIAPIPHTQYF.

The chain employs TRBV5-4 and TRBJ2-5, with D possibly being TRBD2 (6 bases). V was cut by 4 bases and J by 2 bases, with 15 bases left in between. This CDR3 has 15 amino acids. Germline assignment: CDR1 SGHNT and CDR2 YYREEE (reference sequence). CDR3 in amino acids: CASSRPGLLQETQYF. CDR3 bases: TGTGCCAGCAGCCGCCCGGGACTCCTACAAGAGACCCAGTACTTC.

The chain couples TRBV5-1 to TRBJ2-3; 9 nucleotides agree with TRBD2. The germline CDR1 and CDR2 sequences are SGHRS and YFSETQ. This CDR3 region has 17 residues. J lost 4 bases, V lost 3 bases, and 12 bases had no gene match. The CDR3 DNA reads TGCGCCAGCAGCTCCTCTGGATCCGCGGGAGGGCCAGATACGCAGTATTTT. This encodes CASSSSGSAGGPDTQYF.